A single T cell receptor (beta chain) is shown here with its context. Data came from immunoSEQ multiplex PCR; TCRdb stores just in-frame clones and leaves some out. Here the sample spans 300,000 to 350,000 clones, 88% being singletons. The CDR3 runs 15 residues. The J segment lost 3 bases and the V segment lost 6 bases, leaving 5 bases of the junction unmatched. Per germline, CDR1 MNHEY and CDR2 SMNVEV (reference sequence). These data come from a study of blood T cell repertoires in COVID-19. Exposed enrollees encountered a COVID-19 case at some point within 2 weeks before study entry. This receptor was identified in a woman aged 25 to 45 who had been exposed to COVID-19. The rearrangement joins TRBV27 to TRBJ1-2; 12 bases fit TRBD1. Sequencing input: PBMCs or T cells enriched from blood (not recorded which). The CDR3, as DNA: TGTGCCAGCAGGCCGGGACAGGGGGCGTACTATGGCTACACCTTC. Translated, it gives CASRPGQGAYYGYTF.